The 32 T cell receptor beta chains below all came from one sample that was sequenced in a study of blood T cell repertoires in COVID-19. Clones were read by immunoSEQ multiplex PCR, and TCRdb kept only the in-frame ones, dropping some. The sample includes about 150,000 clones, 65% to 80% of them seen just once. The sequenced sample consisted of peripheral blood. The receptors shown here come from a middle-aged man with acute or convalescent COVID-19.

DNA for the CDR3: TGCGCCAGCAGCGCCCCGGGGGTTGAAAGCAATCAGCCCCAGCATTTT. Translating it yields CASSAPGVESNQPQHF. The J gene is TRBJ1-5, the V gene TRBV4-1, with D perhaps TRBD1 (5 bases). The germline gives CDR1 MGHRA, CDR2 YSYEKL. CDR3 length: 16 amino acids. The V end was cut by 5 bases, the J end by 1 base, with 15 bases between.

V usage is TRBV19 and J usage is TRBJ1-2; no definite D call. With 3 bases removed from V and 4 bases from J, the gap between germline ends came to 12 bases. From germline, CDR1 is LNHDA and CDR2 SQIVND (reference sequence). The CDR3 runs 14 residues. CDR3 in amino acids: CASSISSGVYGYTF. The CDR3 bases are TGTGCCAGTAGTATTTCGTCGGGTGTCTATGGCTACACCTTC. The complete variable domain, with remaining parts taken from reference TRBV19 and TRBJ1-2, reads DGGITQSPKYLFRKEGQNVTLSCEQNLNHDAMYWYRQDPGQGLRLIYYSQIVNDFQKGDIAEGYSVSREKKESFPLTVTSAQKNPTAFYLCASSISSGVYGYTFGSGTRLTVV.

The rearrangement links TRBV5-5 to TRBJ1-1, with 7 bases identical to TRBD1. CDR1 is SGHKS, CDR2 YYEKEE, per germline (reference sequence). This CDR3 spans 15 amino acids. V trimming: 0 bases; J trimming: 0 bases; junction bases outside the gene matches: 2. CDR3 region: CASSLVGGVNTEAFF. CDR3 coding DNA: TGTGCCAGCAGCTTGGTAGGGGGCGTGAACACTGAAGCTTTCTTT.

CDR3 coding DNA: TGTGCCAGCTCACTCGGACAGCTACAGAACACTGAAGCTTTCTTT. Translation: CASSLGQLQNTEAFF. The chain links TRBV18 to TRBJ1-1; TRBD1 might be the D (6 bases). V lost 4 bases, J lost 1 base, and 13 bases lay in between. Germline assignment: CDR1 KGHSH and CDR2 LQKENI. The CDR3 covers 15 residues.

The rearrangement uses TRBV6-5 and TRBJ1-2, with D maybe TRBD1 (6 bases). The CDR3 is made up of 14 amino acids. Germline loops: CDR1 MNHEY, CDR2 SVGAGI. V lost 7 bases, J lost 5 bases, and 17 bases lay in between. The CDR3: CASNPIQGGYGYTF. Here the CDR3 DNA reads TGTGCCAGCAACCCAATACAGGGAGGGTATGGCTACACCTTC.

This clone was seen more than once but under ten times. J is TRBJ1-3 and V is TRBV19, with 7 bases identical to TRBD1. CDR3 length equals 15 residues. Germline V lookup: CDR1 LNHDA, CDR2 SQIVND (reference sequence). V was clipped by 4 bases and J by 0 bases; unmatched bases: 3. The CDR3 DNA is TGTGCCAGTAGTAGAGGGACAGTCTCTGGAAACACCATATATTTT. Its protein is CASSRGTVSGNTIYF. Variable domain in full (rest from reference TRBV19 and TRBJ1-3): DGGITQSPKYLFRKEGQNVTLSCEQNLNHDAMYWYRQDPGQGLRLIYYSQIVNDFQKGDIAEGYSVSREKKESFPLTVTSAQKNPTAFYLCASSRGTVSGNTIYFGEGSWLTVV.

The V gene is TRBV11-2, the J gene TRBJ1-6; D not resolved. The V gene's germline CDR1 is SGHAT and CDR2 FQNNGV. CDR3 size: 14 residues. V lost 5 bases and J 5 bases, leaving 10 bases between the germline ends. This CDR3 is CASSRRTDNSPLHF. CDR3 DNA sequence: TGTGCCAGCAGCCGAAGGACTGATAATTCACCCCTCCACTTT.

V and J are TRBV14 and TRBJ1-2; a weak D match, TRBD1 (5 bases). V dropped 4 bases and J dropped 2 bases, with 11 bases sitting between them. The germline gives CDR1 SGHDN, CDR2 FVKESK. The CDR3 is 14 residues long. DNA of the CDR3: TGTGCCAGCAGCCGGGGGGGAGAAAACTATGGCTACACCTTC. This sequence encodes CASSRGGENYGYTF. The full variable domain, completed using reference TRBV14 and TRBJ1-2, is EAGVTQFPSHSVIEKGQTVTLRCDPISGHDNLYWYRRVMGKEIKFLLHFVKESKQDESGMPNNRFLAERTGGTYSTLKVQPAELEDSGVYFCASSRGGENYGYTFGSGTRLTVV.

This sequence joins TRBV23-1 and TRBJ1-5; tentatively, D is TRBD1 (5 bases). TRBV23-1 is reported as an ORF; its role is uncertain. The CDR3 totals 17 residues. Trimming took off 7 bases at V and 4 bases at J, with 23 bases between the two ends. Here the CDR3 DNA reads TGCGCCAGCACCTTCAGGGACTCCGATGTGGAAAATCAGCCCCAGCATTTT. It codes for CASTFRDSDVENQPQHF.

This clone was counted a few times. The chain combines TRBV24-1 with TRBJ2-1, with 10 bases aligning to TRBD1. This CDR3 has 14 amino acids. Germline CDR1 KGHDR, CDR2 SFDVKD. V shed 8 bases, J shed 5 bases, and the junction held 5 bases outside the gene matches. CDR3 protein: CATISGTGDNEQFF. The CDR3 nucleotides read TGTGCCACCATTTCAGGGACAGGGGACAATGAGCAGTTCTTC.

This chain connects TRBV5-6 to TRBJ1-3; D gene uncertain. The germline V and J ends were trimmed by 0 bases and 6 bases, with 10 bases remaining between them. CDR1 and CDR2 from the germline V gene are SGHDT and YYEEEE. The CDR3 contains 14 residues. The chain's CDR3 is CASSLGRWANTIYF. In nucleotides, the CDR3 is TGTGCCAGCAGCTTGGGGCGTTGGGCAAACACCATATATTTT.

This clone was counted only a few times. The rearrangement joins TRBV5-1 to TRBJ2-5; 9 bases match TRBD2. This CDR3 contains 18 residues. CDR1 is SGHRS and CDR2 is YFSETQ in the germline V gene. The V segment lost 4 bases and the J segment 0 bases; nucleotides outside the gene matches: 13. The CDR3 DNA sequence: TGCGCCAGCAGCCTCGGTGGCGGGGGGGATAGTAACCAAGAGACCCAGTACTTC. Amino acid sequence: CASSLGGGGDSNQETQYF.

Regarding this clone: The sample holds other DNA sequences that translate to the same CDR3. CDR3 residues: CASSLGTGTGNTIYF. CDR3 nucleotides: TGCGCCAGCAGCTTGGGGACTGGAACTGGAAACACCATATATTTT. The chain employs TRBV5-1 and TRBJ1-3, with unresolved D. CDR1 is SGHRS and CDR2 is YFSETQ in the germline V gene. V gave up 0 bases and J gave up 2 bases, with 9 bases separating them. The CDR3 is 15 amino acids.

This chain links TRBV11-2 with TRBJ2-1; 8 bases fit TRBD1. J was trimmed by 4 bases and V by 4 bases; bases with no gene match: 9. Germline assignment: CDR1 SGHAT and CDR2 FQNNGV. This CDR3 region has 16 residues. Written as DNA, the CDR3 is TGTGCCAGCAGCTCTCGGACAGGGCCCTCATACAATGAGCAGTTCTTC. This gives the protein CASSSRTGPSYNEQFF.

This chain joins TRBV28 and TRBJ1-1; no definite D call. The germline V and J ends were trimmed by 3 bases and 4 bases, with 9 bases remaining between them. The CDR3 runs 13 residues. Germline V CDR1 and CDR2: MDHEN, SYDVKM. The CDR3: CASSFTGTTEAFF. The CDR3 nucleotides read TGTGCCAGCAGTTTCACGGGTACCACTGAAGCTTTCTTT.

The chain recombines TRBV27 with TRBJ1-1; TRBD1 matches at 10 bases. The V gene end was trimmed by 5 bases and the J gene end by 1 base; junction bases not matched to a gene: 7. Germline CDR1 is MNHEY and CDR2 is SMNVEV (reference sequence). The CDR3 is 16 amino acids. The CDR3 is CASSLSGTGANTEAFF. In nucleotides, the CDR3 is TGTGCCAGCAGTCTCTCCGGGACAGGGGCGAACACTGAAGCTTTCTTT.

The chain combines TRBV6-5 with TRBJ1-1; no clear D. The germline V gene encodes CDR1 MNHEY and CDR2 SVGAGI. Trimming took 0 bases from V and 1 from J, leaving 6 bases between them. This CDR3 has 14 residues. CDR3 sequence reads: CASSYSGRNTEAFF. DNA of the CDR3: TGTGCCAGCAGTTACTCGGGGAGGAACACTGAAGCTTTCTTT.

V usage is TRBV7-6 and J usage is TRBJ2-2, with D hard to call. The CDR3 has 13 amino acids. The germline V gene encodes CDR1 SGHVS and CDR2 FNYEAQ. V was trimmed by 3 bases and J by 5 bases, leaving 7 bases between them. The CDR3 sequence: CASSFARTGELFF. DNA for the CDR3: TGTGCCAGCAGCTTTGCGAGAACCGGGGAGCTGTTTTTT.

V gene TRBV29-1 combines with J gene TRBJ2-7; 8 bases map to TRBD1. From germline, CDR1 is SQVTM and CDR2 ANQGSEA. J gave up 6 bases and V 6 bases, and 7 bases lay outside the gene matches. The CDR3 runs 12 residues. The CDR3 spells CSVEWTGSEQYF. The DNA of the CDR3 is TGCAGCGTGGAGTGGACAGGGTCCGAGCAGTACTTC.

The J gene is TRBJ1-2, the V gene TRBV25-1, with D possibly TRBD1 on 5 matching bases. The V end lost 6 bases, the J end lost 7 bases, and 27 bases lay between the germline ends. CDR1 is MGHDK, CDR2 SYGVNS, per germline. This CDR3 has 17 residues. The CDR3 region has the DNA TGTGCCAGCAGCCCCCGGTCGGACACTCTTTTTAACGGTGGCTACACCTTC. Its protein is CASSPRSDTLFNGGYTF.

The genes are TRBV5-1 and TRBJ1-2, with TRBD1 identical over 7 bases. V shed 4 bases, J shed 3 bases, and the junction held 3 bases outside the gene matches. Per germline, CDR1 SGHRS and CDR2 YFSETQ. This CDR3 is built from 13 residues. Written as DNA, the CDR3 is TGCGCCAGCAGCACCGGGACAGACTATGGCTACACCTTC. Amino acids: CASSTGTDYGYTF.

This clone was observed a single time. V and J are TRBV6-5 and TRBJ2-7; 8 bases fit TRBD2. Germline assignment: CDR1 MNHEY and CDR2 SVGAGI. The CDR3 is 15 residues long. With V trimmed by 10 bases and J by 6 bases, 17 bases remained unmatched. CDR3 sequence (DNA): TGTGCCACACAGGCACCGGGACTAGACTCATCCGAGCAGTACGTC. Protein product: CATQAPGLDSSEQYV.

This chain uses TRBV28 with TRBJ1-1; the D is unclear. This CDR3 spans 13 amino acids. Germline CDR1 is MDHEN and CDR2 is SYDVKM. Trimming took 10 bases from V and 1 from J, leaving 13 bases between them. CDR3 sequence reads: CAIKRLQNTEAFF. In nucleotides, the CDR3 is TGTGCCATAAAGCGGCTTCAGAACACTGAAGCTTTCTTT.

This clone came up once. The J gene is TRBJ2-3, the V gene TRBV19; 10 bases align to TRBD1. Trimming took 5 bases from V and 3 from J; bases not matched to a gene: 8. The CDR3 totals 16 residues. Germline V CDR1 and CDR2: LNHDA, SQIVND (reference sequence). For the CDR3, the DNA is TGTGCCAGTAGTGCTACGACAGGGGGCCGTACAGATACGCAGTATTTT. It specifies CASSATTGGRTDTQYF.

This rearrangement joins TRBV20-1 to TRBJ2-1; 10 positions agree with TRBD1. V was clipped by 3 bases and J by 1 base; unmatched bases: 9. CDR1 is DFQATT, CDR2 SNEGSKA, per germline (reference sequence). The CDR3 runs 17 residues. CDR3 DNA sequence: TGCAGTGCTAGTTTGGACAGGGGGTTTACGTCCTACAATGAGCAGTTCTTC. It yields the protein CSASLDRGFTSYNEQFF.

This chain joins TRBV5-6 and TRBJ2-7; 11 bases line up with TRBD2. The germline V gene encodes CDR1 SGHDT and CDR2 YYEEEE. Trimming removed 4 bases from V and 0 bases from J; junction bases left unmatched: 12. CDR3 length: 18 amino acids. CDR3 in DNA: TGTGCCAGCAGCCCGGGGGTGACTAGCGGGGCCAGCTCCTACGAGCAGTACTTC. This codes for CASSPGVTSGASSYEQYF.

The J gene is TRBJ1-1, the V gene TRBV7-2; D gene ambiguous. The CDR3 length is 13 residues. The V end was cut by 3 bases, the J end by 3 bases, with 8 bases between. Germline V gene data show CDR1 as SGHTA and CDR2 as FQGNSA. The DNA of the CDR3 is TGTGCCAGCAGCTTCCATACGGACACTGAAGCTTTCTTT. It codes for CASSFHTDTEAFF.

A few counts support this clone. V is TRBV5-1 and J is TRBJ2-7, with 8 bases identical to TRBD1. Germline CDR1 reads SGHRS; CDR2 reads YFSETQ. J was trimmed by 0 bases and V by 0 bases; bases with no gene match: 2. There are 15 residues in the CDR3. DNA of the CDR3: TGCGCCAGCAGCTTGGCAGGGGGCAGCTCCTACGAGCAGTACTTC. It encodes CASSLAGGSSYEQYF.

V and J are TRBV5-1 and TRBJ2-1, with 12 bases fitting TRBD1. V was clipped by 4 bases and J by 10 bases; unmatched bases: 12. This CDR3 region has 16 residues. Germline loops: CDR1 SGHRS, CDR2 YFSETQ. CDR3 DNA sequence: TGCGCCAGCAGCATGGGACAGGGGGCTGAAGGTTGGGAGCAGTTCTTC. As protein: CASSMGQGAEGWEQFF.

J is TRBJ1-2 and V is TRBV29-1; tentative D call: TRBD1 (5 bases). Germline-derived CDR1 and CDR2 are SQVTM and ANQGSEA. The ends were cut back, 6 bases at V and 4 bases at J, with 9 bases in the middle. The length of the CDR3 is 11 residues. CDR3 nucleotide sequence: TGCAGCGTCCAGGGTTTCTATGGCTACACCTTC. Its protein is CSVQGFYGYTF.

This chain links TRBV21-1 with TRBJ2-7; TRBD2, the table's D call, was not compared with the DNA. TRBV21-1 is reported as a pseudogene. The CDR3 extends over 15 amino acids. The CDR3 sequence: CASSKPPPRAYEQYF. The CDR3 DNA reads TGTGCCAGCAGCAAACCACCCCCTAGAGCCTACGAGCAGTACTTC.

The J gene is TRBJ2-3, the V gene TRBV2; 10 positions agree with TRBD2. After removal of 2 bases from V and 4 bases from J, the junction contained 6 bases not matched to a gene. The CDR3 covers 16 residues. Germline V CDR1 and CDR2: SNHLY, FYNNEI. This CDR3 reads CASSELAGGVSDTQYF. CDR3 coding DNA: TGTGCCAGCAGTGAATTAGCGGGGGGTGTTTCAGATACGCAGTATTTT.